This is a list of T cell receptor beta chains from one sample in a study of T cell repertoires in cytomegalovirus infection. TCRdb fed the reads into MiXCR, producing one record per CDR3 protein. The sample lists around 740,000 distinct CDR3 sequences; roughly 36% were seen once. The specimen sequenced was PBMCs. The receptors shown here come from a human donor in good health (CMV status not recorded). Some clones in this sample may be carry-over from other donors' samples. Each CDR3 is given with its conserved first and last residue. A D gene is named only where the DNA matches it firmly. Clone sizes are given selectively: once, few, many, or a class where the clone is expanded.

abundance: few
d_gene: .
j_gene: TRBJ1-5
v_gene: TRBV27
CDR3nt: TGTGCCAGCAGTTTCACCGGGGTTGGGGCCCAGCATTTT
CDR3aa: CASSFTGVGAQHF

abundance: many
d_gene: .
j_gene: TRBJ2-2
v_gene: TRBV7-2
CDR3nt: TGTGCCAGCAGCTTAAACAGCGCGAACACCGGGGAGCTGTTTTTT
CDR3aa: CASSLNSANTGELFF

abundance: .
d_gene: .
j_gene: TRBJ2-1
v_gene: TRBV27
CDR3nt: TGTGCCGGGCTGACAGGTGGGACCTACAATGAGCAGTTCTTC
CDR3aa: CAGLTGGTYNEQFF

abundance: .
d_gene: TRBD2
j_gene: TRBJ2-1
v_gene: TRBV20-1
CDR3nt: TGCAGTGCTACCGGGGGGAGGGCCGTAAATGAGCAGTTCTTC
CDR3aa: CSATGGRAVNEQFF

abundance: .
d_gene: .
j_gene: TRBJ1-1
v_gene: TRBV19
CDR3nt: TGTGCCAGCCTTGGTCGGGGGCCCACTGAAGCTTTCTTT
CDR3aa: CASLGRGPTEAFF

abundance: .
d_gene: .
j_gene: TRBJ2-4
v_gene: TRBV6-1
CDR3nt: TGTGCCAGCAGCGAGGACTGGAGAAACATTCAGTACTTC
CDR3aa: CASSEDWRNIQYF

abundance: many
d_gene: .
j_gene: TRBJ1-1
v_gene: TRBV11-1
CDR3nt: TGTGCCAGCACCACACAGGGCGACACTGAAGCTTTCTTT
CDR3aa: CASTTQGDTEAFF

abundance: .
d_gene: .
j_gene: TRBJ2-7
v_gene: TRBV7-6
CDR3nt: TGTGCCAGCAGCTTCGGGGGCAGGGGATACGAGCAGTACTTC
CDR3aa: CASSFGGRGYEQYF

abundance: .
d_gene: TRBD1
j_gene: TRBJ1-2
v_gene: TRBV28
CDR3nt: TGTGCCAGCAGAGCCGGGACAGGGTATGGCTACACCTTC
CDR3aa: CASRAGTGYGYTF

abundance: few
d_gene: TRBD2
j_gene: TRBJ2-7
v_gene: TRBV6-2/TRBV6-3
CDR3nt: TGTGCCAGCAGTTACGGGCTAGCGGGACGGTCGGTCGAGCAGTACTTC
CDR3aa: CASSYGLAGRSVEQYF

abundance: .
d_gene: .
j_gene: TRBJ2-1
v_gene: TRBV28
CDR3nt: TGTGCCAGCAGCCCTCCGAGACAGGCCACCTACAATGAGCAGTTCTTC
CDR3aa: CASSPPRQATYNEQFF

abundance: .
d_gene: .
j_gene: TRBJ1-5
v_gene: TRBV7-9
CDR3nt: TGTGCCAGCAGCGTGCGAGGTGACACCCAGCATTTT
CDR3aa: CASSVRGDTQHF

abundance: many
d_gene: .
j_gene: TRBJ2-7
v_gene: TRBV28
CDR3nt: TGTGCCAGCAGGAAGACAGGGAGGGGAGAGCAGTACTTC
CDR3aa: CASRKTGRGEQYF

abundance: .
d_gene: TRBD1
j_gene: TRBJ1-6
v_gene: TRBV7-2
CDR3nt: TGTGCCAGCAGCTTAGCGGGACAGGGTCGGTCACCCCTCCACTTT
CDR3aa: CASSLAGQGRSPLHF

abundance: .
d_gene: .
j_gene: TRBJ2-7
v_gene: TRBV20-1
CDR3nt: TGCAGTGCCGAGGGAGTTTCCGAGCAGTACTTC
CDR3aa: CSAEGVSEQYF

abundance: .
d_gene: .
j_gene: TRBJ1-5
v_gene: TRBV7-6
CDR3nt: TGTGCCAGCAGCTCAGGAGAGGGGGGCGGTCAGCCCCAGCATTTT
CDR3aa: CASSSGEGGGQPQHF

abundance: .
d_gene: .
j_gene: TRBJ1-2
v_gene: TRBV7-8
CDR3nt: TGTGCCAGCAGCTTAACCCAGGGCTATGGCTACACCTTC
CDR3aa: CASSLTQGYGYTF

abundance: few
d_gene: .
j_gene: TRBJ2-1
v_gene: TRBV7-2
CDR3nt: TGTGCCAGCAGCTTAGGACTGGGGGGAGTCCGAGGCAATGAGCAGTTCTTC
CDR3aa: CASSLGLGGVRGNEQFF

abundance: many
d_gene: TRBD2
j_gene: TRBJ2-7
v_gene: TRBV7-2
CDR3nt: TGTGCCAGCAGCGTTAGCGGGAGCGCCCTCTACGAGCAGTACTTC
CDR3aa: CASSVSGSALYEQYF

abundance: .
d_gene: TRBD1
j_gene: TRBJ1-1
v_gene: TRBV6-2/TRBV6-3
CDR3nt: TGTGCCAGCAGGCAACAGGGGTATGGCAACACTGAAGCTTTCTTT
CDR3aa: CASRQQGYGNTEAFF

abundance: many
d_gene: .
j_gene: TRBJ2-1
v_gene: TRBV7-8
CDR3nt: TGTGCCAGCAGCTTAGGGGGTGGCGAGTGGGGACTTAAGGATGAGCAGTTCTTC
CDR3aa: CASSLGGGEWGLKDEQFF

abundance: .
d_gene: TRBD1
j_gene: TRBJ2-3
v_gene: TRBV11-2
CDR3nt: TGTGCCAGCAGCCGTCTCGGAGGACAGGGGGCGGGCCCAGATACGCATTATTTT
CDR3aa: CASSRLGGQGAGPDTHYF

abundance: .
d_gene: .
j_gene: TRBJ1-6
v_gene: TRBV28
CDR3nt: TGTGCCAGCGATTCGGGGTTGAATTCACCCCTCCACTTT
CDR3aa: CASDSGLNSPLHF

abundance: .
d_gene: .
j_gene: TRBJ2-5
v_gene: TRBV6-2/TRBV6-3
CDR3nt: TGTGCCAGCAGCCCCGAGGGGAAGACCCAGTACTTC
CDR3aa: CASSPEGKTQYF

abundance: .
d_gene: .
j_gene: TRBJ2-1
v_gene: TRBV27
CDR3nt: TGTGCCAGCAGTTTGGGGAGGCGCTCCTACAATGAGCAGTTCTTC
CDR3aa: CASSLGRRSYNEQFF

abundance: few
d_gene: .
j_gene: TRBJ1-5
v_gene: TRBV28
CDR3nt: TGTGCCAGCAGTTCCGCTCTGGGACAAGGGTATAATCAGCCCCAGCATTTT
CDR3aa: CASSSALGQGYNQPQHF

abundance: few
d_gene: TRBD2
j_gene: TRBJ2-7
v_gene: TRBV25-1
CDR3nt: TGTGCCAGCAGTGTTCCCGGGAGGGGCTACGAGCAGTACTTC
CDR3aa: CASSVPGRGYEQYF

abundance: .
d_gene: .
j_gene: TRBJ2-7
v_gene: TRBV28
CDR3nt: TGTGCCAGCAGTTTAGTACGAGAGAGCTCCTACGAGCAGTACTTC
CDR3aa: CASSLVRESSYEQYF

abundance: few
d_gene: TRBD1
j_gene: TRBJ1-1
v_gene: TRBV6-2/TRBV6-3
CDR3nt: TGTGCCAGCAGTTACAGGGGACAGGCATCGGCTTTCTTT
CDR3aa: CASSYRGQASAFF

abundance: few
d_gene: TRBD1
j_gene: TRBJ1-1
v_gene: TRBV7-9
CDR3nt: TGTGCCAGCAGCCAACAGGGGGGTAGGAACACTGAAGCTTTCTTT
CDR3aa: CASSQQGGRNTEAFF

abundance: .
d_gene: TRBD2
j_gene: TRBJ2-7
v_gene: TRBV4-1
CDR3nt: TGCGCCAGCAGCCAAGCGGCTAGCGGATCCTACGAGCAGTACTTC
CDR3aa: CASSQAASGSYEQYF

abundance: .
d_gene: TRBD1
j_gene: TRBJ2-1
v_gene: TRBV5-1
CDR3nt: TGCGCCAGCAGCTTGTTGGGGGGTGGACAGGGCCGGTACAATGAGCAGGTCTTC
CDR3aa: CASSLLGGGQGRYNEQVF

abundance: few
d_gene: TRBD1
j_gene: TRBJ1-1
v_gene: TRBV10-3
CDR3nt: TGTGCCATCAGTGAGTTATCACAGGGGGCGACTGAAGCTTTCTTT
CDR3aa: CAISELSQGATEAFF

abundance: .
d_gene: .
j_gene: TRBJ2-1
v_gene: TRBV27
CDR3nt: TGTGCCAGCAGTTTTGGCTTCTTC
CDR3aa: CASSFGFF

abundance: .
d_gene: .
j_gene: TRBJ1-5
v_gene: TRBV4-2
CDR3nt: TGTGCCAGCAGCCAAGAACAGATCAATCAGCCCCAGCATTTT
CDR3aa: CASSQEQINQPQHF

abundance: .
d_gene: .
j_gene: TRBJ1-5
v_gene: TRBV2
CDR3nt: TGTGCCAGCCGGGACATAGATCAGCCCCAGCATTTT
CDR3aa: CASRDIDQPQHF

abundance: few
d_gene: .
j_gene: TRBJ1-2
v_gene: TRBV28
CDR3nt: TGTGCCAGCAGGGGGCAAGTGGGCTATGGCTACACCTTC
CDR3aa: CASRGQVGYGYTF

abundance: .
d_gene: .
j_gene: TRBJ2-3
v_gene: TRBV29-1
CDR3nt: TGCAGCGTTGTACGGACAGAGAGCACAGATACGCAGTATTTT
CDR3aa: CSVVRTESTDTQYF

abundance: many
d_gene: TRBD2
j_gene: TRBJ2-1
v_gene: TRBV7-2
CDR3nt: TGTGCCAGCAGCTTAGAACTAGCGGCCTACAATGAGCAGTTCTTC
CDR3aa: CASSLELAAYNEQFF

abundance: .
d_gene: TRBD2
j_gene: TRBJ2-1
v_gene: TRBV29-1
CDR3nt: TGCAGCGCGACGGGAGGCACCAATGAGCAGTTCTTC
CDR3aa: CSATGGTNEQFF

abundance: .
d_gene: .
j_gene: TRBJ2-7
v_gene: TRBV28
CDR3nt: TGTGCCAGCAGATTCACTCGCCCCGGACTATCCTACGAGCAGTACTTC
CDR3aa: CASRFTRPGLSYEQYF

abundance: few
d_gene: TRBD2
j_gene: TRBJ2-1
v_gene: TRBV5-8
CDR3nt: TGTGCCAGCAGCTTGCAGGCTTTAGCGGGAGGTTATTACAATGAGCAGTTCTTC
CDR3aa: CASSLQALAGGYYNEQFF